A single sample is the source of the 13 T cell receptor beta chains below, sequenced in a study of T cell responses to AZD1222 COVID-19 vaccine. TCRdb's copy holds only in-frame clones and misses some; the assay was immunoSEQ multiplex PCR. The sample has over 50,000 clones; nearly 80% are singletons. The source material was peripheral blood, sampled 28 days after the second AZD1222 dose. All receptors derive from an adult who received the AZD1222 COVID-19 vaccine.

The chain is built from TRBV6-4 and TRBJ1-2, with a possible D match to TRBD1 (6 bases). Germline values: CDR1 MRHNA, CDR2 SNTAGT. Between the trimmed V and J ends, which lost 2 bases and 3 bases, there was a span of 10 bases. The CDR3 loop spans 14 amino acids. The CDR3 DNA reads TGTGCCAGCAGTGACCAGGGGCAGGACTATGGCTACACCTTC. Protein: CASSDQGQDYGYTF.

This chain joins TRBV9 and TRBJ1-3; D unresolved. The CDR3 consists of 15 residues. Trimming removed 4 bases from V and 0 bases from J, with 11 bases in between. Germline V gene sequence: CDR1 SGDLS, CDR2 YYNGEE. CDR3 DNA: TGTGCCAGCAGCCTTGAGGCAGACTCTGGAAACACCATATATTTT. Translation: CASSLEADSGNTIYF.

The chain carries TRBV2 and TRBJ1-2, with D possibly matching TRBD1 (5 bases). Trimming pared 1 base from V and 4 bases from J, leaving 16 bases between. This CDR3 region has 16 residues. The germline V gene encodes CDR1 SNHLY and CDR2 FYNNEI. CDR3 bases: TGTGCCAGCAGTGAAGGCGGGGCAGGAATGGGCTATGGCTACACCTTC. This encodes CASSEGGAGMGYGYTF.

The chain has TRBV5-1 and TRBJ2-2; D uncertain. V was shortened by 6 bases and J by 1 base, with 10 bases between the two germline ends. Germline V gene sequence: CDR1 SGHRS, CDR2 YFSETQ. The length of the CDR3 is 14 residues. The CDR3 spells CASTPPGNTGELFF. The DNA for the CDR3 is TGCGCCAGCACCCCCCCAGGGAACACCGGGGAGCTGTTTTTT.

The chain is built from TRBV7-9 and TRBJ1-1; 7 nucleotides align to TRBD1. The CDR3 covers 14 residues. In germline, CDR1 is SEHNR, CDR2 FQNEAQ (reference sequence). The J segment lost 4 bases and the V segment lost 5 bases, leaving 7 bases of the junction unmatched. In DNA form, the CDR3 reads TGTGCCAGCAGCCAGCGACAGGGTTTCACTGAAGCTTTCTTT. It encodes CASSQRQGFTEAFF.

The gene calls are TRBV11-2 and TRBJ2-5; TRBD1 matches at 8 bases. The CDR3 extends over 15 amino acids. The J segment lost 5 bases and the V segment lost 5 bases, leaving 10 bases of the junction unmatched. Germline-derived CDR1 and CDR2 are SGHAT and FQNNGV. The CDR3 DNA is TGTGCCAGCAGCGCCAGGGACAGGAATCAGGAGACCCAGTACTTC. Translated, it gives CASSARDRNQETQYF.

The chain joins TRBV7-8 to TRBJ2-7; 7 bases align to TRBD2. The J segment lost 3 bases and the V segment lost 2 bases, leaving 4 bases of the junction unmatched. Germline loops: CDR1 SGHVS, CDR2 FQNEAQ. This CDR3 has 14 residues. The CDR3 DNA is TGTGCCAGCAGCTTACGGCGGGAGCTCTACGAGCAGTACTTC. This codes for CASSLRRELYEQYF.

The chain is built from TRBV19 and TRBJ2-3; 7 nucleotides line up with TRBD1. The CDR3 is 17 residues long. CDR1 and CDR2 (germline): LNHDA, SQIVND (reference sequence). V was pared by 5 bases and J by 0 bases, with 11 bases of the junction left unmatched. CDR3 residues: CASSGGQQRPSTDTQYF. DNA for the CDR3: TGTGCCAGTAGTGGGGGACAGCAACGACCTAGCACAGATACGCAGTATTTT.

The gene calls are TRBV7-9 and TRBJ1-1; TRBD1 aligns across 7 bases. The CDR3 spans 14 residues. Per the germline V gene, CDR1 is SEHNR and CDR2 is FQNEAQ (reference sequence). V gave up 5 bases and J gave up 5 bases; unmatched junction bases: 8. CDR3 DNA sequence: TGTGCCAGCAGCCTACCGGGACAGTTTACTGAAGCTTTCTTT. Encoded protein: CASSLPGQFTEAFF.

In this sample, this clone turned up a few times. The chain has TRBV6-2 or TRBV6-3 and TRBJ2-3; 11 nucleotides align to TRBD2. J gave up 4 bases and V 0 bases, and 3 bases lay outside the gene matches. The germline CDR1 and CDR2 sequences are MNHEY and SVGEGT. The CDR3 extends over 16 amino acids. CDR3 loop: CASSYSLAGGSDTQYF. Here the CDR3 DNA reads TGTGCCAGCAGTTACTCATTAGCGGGAGGGTCAGATACGCAGTATTTT.

This sequence joins TRBV13 and TRBJ1-2; D remains ambiguous. CDR3 length equals 12 residues. V was trimmed by 5 bases and J by 3 bases, leaving 7 bases between them. The germline V gene encodes CDR1 PRHDT and CDR2 FYEKMQ (reference sequence). The CDR3 DNA reads TGTGCCAGCAGCCAAGTTGACTATGGCTACACCTTC. Its protein product is CASSQVDYGYTF.

In its sample, this clone was seen a few times. This chain connects TRBV19 to TRBJ2-2, with D uncertain. Per the germline V gene, CDR1 is LNHDA and CDR2 is SQIVND (reference sequence). The CDR3 totals 12 residues. The ends were cut back, 5 bases at V and 3 bases at J, with 4 bases in the middle. The CDR3: CASSPYTGELFF. For the CDR3, the DNA is TGTGCCAGTAGTCCATACACCGGGGAGCTGTTTTTT.

The J gene is TRBJ2-5, the V gene TRBV3-1 (or the pseudogene TRBV3-2), with 13 bases identical to TRBD2. Germline loops: CDR1 LGHDT, CDR2 YNNKEL (reference sequence). J was trimmed by 3 bases and V by 6 bases; bases with no gene match: 7. The CDR3 is 16 amino acids. The DNA for the CDR3 is TGTGCCAGCAGTCACCCAGGGACTAGCGGGAAAGAGACCCAGTACTTC. This gives the protein CASSHPGTSGKETQYF.